One sample yielded the 26 T cell receptor beta chains listed below, sequenced in a study of CD8 T cells in Susac syndrome. Reverse transcription used roughly 0.45 to 1 ug RNA and random hexamers. Using its own MiXCR run on the immunoSEQ multiplex PCR reads, TCRdb lists one record per CDR3 protein. The sample lists some 150,000 distinct CDR3 sequences, 85% to 95% seen once, with 0.16% in the top ten. The sequencing sample was made of CD4+ T cells from PBMCs. The receptors here all came from a human donor with Susac syndrome.

The chain carries TRBV10-1 and TRBJ2-2; D assignment may be TRBD1 or TRBD2 (5 bases each). Trimming removed 5 bases at V and 1 base at J, with 8 bases between. CDR1 and CDR2 from the germline V gene are WNHNN and SYGVQD (reference sequence). The CDR3 has 14 amino acids. The CDR3 region is CASSWDRNTGELFF. In nucleotides, the CDR3 is TGCGCCAGCAGTTGGGACCGGAACACCGGGGAGCTGTTTTTT.

This chain links TRBV5-4 with TRBJ2-1; 15 bases line up with TRBD2. The CDR3 totals 17 residues. With V trimmed by 5 bases and J by 6 bases, 9 bases remained unmatched. Germline CDR1 SGHNT, CDR2 YYREEE (reference sequence). CDR3 in amino acids: CASSPAGLAGGGNEQFF. CDR3 sequence (DNA): TGTGCCAGCAGTCCAGCGGGACTAGCGGGGGGAGGCAATGAGCAGTTCTTC.

V usage is TRBV15 and J usage is TRBJ1-4; TRBD1 might be the D (6 bases). From germline, CDR1 is LNHNV and CDR2 YYDKDF (reference sequence). The germline V and J ends were trimmed by 4 bases and 5 bases, with 14 bases remaining between them. The CDR3 has 15 amino acids. The CDR3 is CATSTLRGLNEKLFF. The CDR3 DNA sequence: TGTGCCACCAGCACACTCAGGGGCTTAAATGAAAAACTGTTTTTT.

This rearrangement joins TRBV6-5 to TRBJ2-4; D unclear. The V gene lost 6 bases and the J gene lost 0 bases, with 6 bases spanning the gap. The CDR3 is made up of 13 amino acids. Germline CDR1 MNHEY, CDR2 SVGAGI. This CDR3 reads CASRTVAKNIQYF. For the CDR3, the DNA is TGTGCCAGCAGGACGGTAGCCAAAAACATTCAGTACTTC.

For the CDR3, the DNA is TGTGCCAGCAGCTTAATCCCGGACAACTATGGCTACACCTTC. Its protein product is CASSLIPDNYGYTF. V usage is TRBV7-2 and J usage is TRBJ1-2; D is ambiguous. Germline V gene sequence: CDR1 SGHTA, CDR2 FQGNSA. Trimming took 2 bases from V and 2 from J, leaving 9 bases between them. CDR3 size: 14 residues. Drawing the rest from reference TRBV7-2 and TRBJ1-2, the complete variable domain is GAGVSQSPSNKVTEKGKDVELRCDPISGHTALYWYRQSLGQGLEFLIYFQGNSAPDKSGLPSDRFSAERTGGSVSTLTIQRTQQEDSAVYLCASSLIPDNYGYTFGSGTRLTVV.

This chain uses TRBV5-1 with TRBJ2-1; D not resolved. CDR1 and CDR2 (germline): SGHRS, YFSETQ. Trimming pared 0 bases from V and 6 bases from J, leaving 7 bases between. The CDR3 runs to 13 residues. CDR3 region: CASSLEGINEQFF. The CDR3 DNA is TGCGCCAGCAGCTTGGAAGGAATCAATGAGCAGTTCTTC.

This clonotype is a singleton in its sample. This CDR3 reads CSARRSSGGSYEQYF. The CDR3 coding sequence is TGCAGTGCTCGAAGGTCTAGCGGGGGTTCCTACGAGCAGTACTTC. This sequence joins TRBV20-1 and TRBJ2-7, with 10 bases matching TRBD2. V shed 5 bases and J 1 base; nucleotides not matched to a gene: 8. Germline V lookup: CDR1 DFQATT, CDR2 SNEGSKA (reference sequence). The CDR3 is 15 residues long.

V and J are TRBV29-1 and TRBJ2-3, with 7 bases aligning to TRBD1. This CDR3 region has 12 residues. CDR1 is SQVTM and CDR2 is ANQGSEA in the germline V gene. J gave up 10 bases and V 4 bases, and 8 bases lay outside the gene matches. CDR3 loop: CSVGRQGTAQYF. The CDR3 region has the DNA TGCAGCGTTGGGAGACAGGGAACCGCGCAGTATTTT.

The chain has TRBV10-3 and TRBJ2-5, with D possibly called TRBD1 or TRBD2 (5 bases each). The germline CDR1 and CDR2 sequences are ENHRY and SYGVKD. The CDR3 spans 12 residues. Deletions cut 10 bases from V and 4 bases from J, with 13 bases between. Here the CDR3 DNA reads TGTGCCAGCCAGGGTGGGGGAGAGACCCAGTACTTC. Amino acid sequence: CASQGGGETQYF.

The chain is built from TRBV5-5 and TRBJ2-5; D uncertain. Germline values: CDR1 SGHKS, CDR2 YYEKEE (reference sequence). Trimming shortened V by 4 bases and J by 1 base, and 11 bases separated the two germline ends. The CDR3 is 14 residues long. CDR3 in amino acids: CASSPGGSQETQYF. Here the CDR3 DNA reads TGTGCCAGCAGCCCCGGTGGCTCCCAAGAGACCCAGTACTTC.

This clonotype was observed a single time. The chain joins TRBV5-6 to TRBJ1-2; 7 bases fit TRBD1. This CDR3 is 15 amino acids long. With 0 bases clipped from V and 5 bases from J, the junction kept 7 bases outside the gene matches. CDR1 and CDR2 (germline): SGHDT, YYEEEE. The CDR3 here is CASSLVQGGAYGYTF. CDR3 bases: TGTGCCAGCAGCTTGGTTCAGGGGGGCGCGTATGGCTACACCTTC. The full variable domain, its missing parts supplied by reference TRBV5-6 and TRBJ1-2, is DAGVTQSPTHLIKTRGQQVTLRCSPKSGHDTVSWYQQALGQGPQFIFQYYEEEERQRGNFPDRFSGHQFPNYSSELNVNALLLGDSALYLCASSLVQGGAYGYTFGSGTRLTVV.

The V call is TRBV24-1, the J call TRBJ2-1, with D possibly being TRBD1 (6 bases). The length of the CDR3 is 16 residues. The germline CDR1 and CDR2 sequences are KGHDR and SFDVKD. Trimming pared 0 bases from V and 6 bases from J, leaving 14 bases between. The CDR3 bases are TGTGCCACCAGTGATTTGCAGGGGCTGGACTCCAATGAGCAGTTCTTC. This codes for CATSDLQGLDSNEQFF.

The chain links TRBV3-1 to TRBJ2-5; the D gene could be TRBD1 or TRBD2 (6 bases each). The CDR3 spans 12 residues. Germline V gene data show CDR1 as LGHDT and CDR2 as YNNKEL (reference sequence). The V gene lost 8 bases and the J gene lost 4 bases, with 11 bases spanning the gap. In nucleotides, the CDR3 is TGTGCCAGCCTCGGAGGGGGAGAGACCCAGTACTTC. This translates into CASLGGGETQYF.

The J gene is TRBJ1-2, the V gene TRBV20-1, with 8 bases that match TRBD1. Germline V lookup: CDR1 DFQATT, CDR2 SNEGSKA (reference sequence). The CDR3 extends over 12 amino acids. V lost 3 bases and J lost 6; bases outside the gene matches: 3. CDR3 nucleotide sequence: TGCAGTGCTAGGGAACAGGGGGATGGCTACACCTTC. This gives the protein CSAREQGDGYTF.

CDR3 protein: CSVGHGNGNEKLFF. The CDR3 nucleotides read TGCAGCGTTGGACACGGGAACGGTAATGAAAAACTGTTTTTT. V usage is TRBV29-1 and J usage is TRBJ1-4; D not resolved. The CDR3 has 14 residues. Germline V CDR1 and CDR2: SQVTM, ANQGSEA. With 4 bases removed from V and 4 bases from J, the gap between germline ends came to 13 bases.

This clonotype was seen a single time. V usage is TRBV7-9 and J usage is TRBJ1-5, with D tentatively TRBD1 (5 bases). Per the germline V gene, CDR1 is SEHNR and CDR2 is FQNEAQ (reference sequence). The V end lost 2 bases, the J end lost 5 bases, and 13 bases lay between the germline ends. The CDR3 runs to 15 residues. CDR3 in amino acids: CASSLSVGVDQPQHF. The CDR3 coding sequence is TGTGCCAGCAGCTTAAGTGTAGGGGTGGATCAGCCCCAGCATTTT. Combining the CDR3 with reference TRBV7-9 and TRBJ1-5 gives the whole variable domain DTGVSQNPRHKITKRGQNVTFRCDPISEHNRLYWYRQTLGQGPEFLTYFQNEAQLEKSRLLSDRFSAERPKGSFSTLEIQRTEQGDSAMYLCASSLSVGVDQPQHFGDGTRLSIL.

This rearrangement joins TRBV3-1 to TRBJ2-5; D ambiguous. The CDR3 runs to 13 residues. The V end was cut by 4 bases, the J end by 6 bases, with 12 bases between. Germline loops: CDR1 LGHDT, CDR2 YNNKEL (reference sequence). The CDR3 coding sequence is TGTGCCAGCAGCCCAAGACATCCTCAGACCCAGTACTTC. It yields the protein CASSPRHPQTQYF.

This clonotype was observed a few times. The rearrangement uses TRBV7-3 and TRBJ2-1; no definite D call. The germline V gene has CDR1 SGHTA and CDR2 FQGTGA. The CDR3 runs 15 residues. The germline V and J ends were trimmed by 5 bases and 9 bases, with 20 bases remaining between them. The CDR3 here is CASSPSVTKGTEQFF. The DNA of the CDR3 is TGTGCCAGCAGCCCCTCGGTCACCAAAGGCACTGAGCAGTTCTTC.

The J gene is TRBJ2-5, the V gene TRBV5-4; D gene unclear. The CDR3 consists of 12 residues. Germline CDR1 SGHNT, CDR2 YYREEE (reference sequence). Trimming took 4 bases from V and 3 from J, leaving 7 bases between them. CDR3 DNA sequence: TGTGCCAGCAGCATTGGGAAAGAGACCCAGTACTTC. It is translated as CASSIGKETQYF.

The rearrangement joins TRBV20-1 to TRBJ2-6, with D possibly matching TRBD1 (6 bases). Trimming left V 0 bases short and J 3 bases short, with 6 bases between. This CDR3 spans 14 amino acids. In germline, CDR1 is DFQATT, CDR2 SNEGSKA (reference sequence). For the CDR3, the DNA is TGCAGTGCTAGAGACAGGGGTGGGGCCAACGTCCTGACTTTC. Translated, it gives CSARDRGGANVLTF.

The chain combines TRBV2 with TRBJ2-5; 7 nucleotides align to TRBD2. CDR1 is SNHLY, CDR2 FYNNEI, per germline. V trimming: 5 bases; J trimming: 7 bases; junction bases outside the gene matches: 4. CDR3 length: 12 residues. CDR3 protein: CASSHPGGTQYF. The CDR3 DNA reads as TGTGCCAGCAGTCACCCGGGAGGGACCCAGTACTTC.

This clonotype was picked up one time. V and J are TRBV20-1 and TRBJ2-2; 8 nucleotides agree with TRBD2. J was trimmed by 6 bases and V by 0 bases; bases with no gene match: 3. CDR1 is DFQATT, CDR2 SNEGSKA, per germline (reference sequence). This CDR3 is 14 amino acids long. The CDR3 sequence: CSARDGGGAGELFF. The DNA of the CDR3 is TGCAGTGCTAGAGACGGGGGGGGCGCCGGGGAGCTGTTTTTT.

The chain links TRBV9 to TRBJ1-2, with D uncertain. This CDR3 has 13 residues. In germline, CDR1 is SGDLS, CDR2 YYNGEE. The V gene lost 0 bases and the J gene lost 8 bases, with 11 bases spanning the gap. CDR3 sequence: CASSVAPSDGYTF. Here the CDR3 DNA reads TGTGCCAGCAGCGTAGCTCCTTCGGACGGCTACACCTTC. The entire variable domain, with the rest obtained from reference TRBV9 and TRBJ1-2, is as follows: DSGVTQTPKHLITATGQRVTLRCSPRSGDLSVYWYQQSLDQGLQFLIQYYNGEERAKGNILERFSAQQFPDLHSELNLSSLELGDSALYFCASSVAPSDGYTFGSGTRLTVV.

For the CDR3, the DNA is TGCAGTGCCTCCGGCTACGAGCAGTACTTC. It translates to CSASGYEQYF. This sequence joins TRBV20-1 and TRBJ2-7; D call uncertain. V was cut by 6 bases and J by 3 bases, with 6 bases left in between. CDR3 length: 10 amino acids. Germline V gives CDR1 DFQATT, CDR2 SNEGSKA (reference sequence).

V and J are TRBV19 and TRBJ1-5, with 7 bases lining up with TRBD1. V dropped 5 bases and J dropped 3; count of bases not matched to a gene: 4. Per germline, CDR1 LNHDA and CDR2 SQIVND (reference sequence). The CDR3 is 14 amino acids. The CDR3 sequence: CASSDRDYNQPQHF. The CDR3 nucleotides are TGTGCCAGTAGTGACAGGGATTACAATCAGCCCCAGCATTTT.

The chain uses TRBV15 and TRBJ2-1; 9 bases line up with TRBD1. The trim removed 1 base at V and 6 bases at J, leaving 4 bases unmatched. CDR1 LNHNV and CDR2 YYDKDF come from the germline V gene (reference sequence). This CDR3 has 15 residues. The CDR3 is CATSRGGGQGNEQFF. CDR3 bases: TGTGCCACCAGCAGAGGGGGGGGACAGGGCAATGAGCAGTTCTTC.